A single sample gave rise to the 23 T cell receptor beta chains below, sequenced in a study of blood T cell repertoires in COVID-19. Some clones are missing from TCRdb's copy, which holds only in-frame ones; the method was immunoSEQ multiplex PCR. The table has approximately 290,000 clones, roughly 91% seen once. Sequencing was carried out using peripheral blood. The receptors come from a man aged 25-45 years with acute or convalescent COVID-19.

The V call is TRBV3-1 (or the pseudogene TRBV3-2), the J call TRBJ1-2; D remains ambiguous. Trimming took off 1 base at V and 1 base at J, with 10 bases between the two ends. CDR3 length equals 15 residues. CDR1 is LGHDT and CDR2 is YNNKEL in the germline V gene (reference sequence). CDR3 DNA sequence: TGTGCCAGCAGCCAAGCAGGCATCCTTAACTATGGCTACACCTTC. Translating gives CASSQAGILNYGYTF.

This chain links TRBV7-3 with TRBJ2-4, with D uncertain. The V end was cut by 1 base, the J end by 8 bases, with 21 bases between. The CDR3 has 17 amino acids. The V gene's germline CDR1 is SGHTA and CDR2 FQGTGA. The DNA for the CDR3 is TGTGCCAGCAGCTTAAAAGGTATTCTGGCGACAAAACACATTCAGTACTTC. Protein: CASSLKGILATKHIQYF. Full variable domain (rest looked up from reference TRBV7-3 and TRBJ2-4): GAGVSQTPSNKVTEKGKYVELRCDPISGHTALYWYRQSLGQGPEFLIYFQGTGAADDSGLPNDRFFAVRPEGSVSTLKIQRTERGDSAVYLCASSLKGILATKHIQYFGAGTRLSVL.

This clone occurred a few times. The chain combines TRBV19 with TRBJ1-6; D possibly corresponds to TRBD1 (6 bases). The ends were cut back, 9 bases at V and 4 bases at J, with 10 bases in the middle. The germline V gene has CDR1 LNHDA and CDR2 SQIVND (reference sequence). The CDR3 is 13 amino acids. The CDR3 sequence is CASSDSYNSPLHF. CDR3 coding DNA: TGTGCCAGCTCGGACAGTTATAATTCACCCCTCCACTTT.

V gene TRBV3-1 (or the pseudogene TRBV3-2) combines with J gene TRBJ2-5, with TRBD2 matching 11 bases. V gave up 1 base and J gave up 5 bases; unmatched junction bases: 9. Germline CDR1 and CDR2: LGHDT and YNNKEL (reference sequence). The CDR3 is made up of 17 amino acids. The CDR3 DNA sequence: TGTGCCAGCAGCCAAGGGGATAGCGGGGGGGCCTGGGAGACCCAGTACTTC. Its translation is CASSQGDSGGAWETQYF.

The V and J genes are TRBV5-1 and TRBJ1-4; 10 bases fit TRBD1. In germline, CDR1 is SGHRS, CDR2 YFSETQ. Trimming removed 1 base from V and 5 bases from J; junction bases left unmatched: 5. The CDR3 has 16 amino acids. The CDR3 coding sequence is TGCGCCAGCAGCTTGAGCACGGGACAGGGGAATGAAAAACTGTTTTTT. Translation gives CASSLSTGQGNEKLFF. The variable domain in full, completed from reference TRBV5-1 and TRBJ1-4, reads KAGVTQTPRYLIKTRGQQVTLSCSPISGHRSVSWYQQTPGQGLQFLFEYFSETQRNKGNFPGRFSGRQFSNSRSEMNVSTLELGDSALYLCASSLSTGQGNEKLFFGSGTQLSVL.

The chain has TRBV5-1 and TRBJ2-2; D is perhaps TRBD2 (5 bases). The CDR3 has 16 amino acids. Per the germline V gene, CDR1 is SGHRS and CDR2 is YFSETQ. Trimming pared 7 bases from V and 4 bases from J, leaving 20 bases between. The CDR3 DNA is TGCGCCAGCGCGGTCCGCTCCGGAGGAACCACCGGGGAGCTGTTTTTT. Encoded protein: CASAVRSGGTTGELFF. The complete variable domain, with remaining parts taken from reference TRBV5-1 and TRBJ2-2, reads KAGVTQTPRYLIKTRGQQVTLSCSPISGHRSVSWYQQTPGQGLQFLFEYFSETQRNKGNFPGRFSGRQFSNSRSEMNVSTLELGDSALYLCASAVRSGGTTGELFFGEGSRLTVL.

The chain couples TRBV18 to TRBJ1-2; TRBD1 matches at 7 bases. The CDR3 totals 14 residues. V was clipped by 4 bases and J by 0 bases; unmatched bases: 2. The germline CDR1 and CDR2 sequences are KGHSH and LQKENI. The CDR3, as DNA: TGTGCCAGCTCACAGGGGGCCCCTAACTATGGCTACACCTTC. Its protein product is CASSQGAPNYGYTF.

This CDR3 is CASSLGGLAGRSKFF. The CDR3 coding sequence is TGTGCCAGCAGCTTGGGGGGACTAGCGGGGCGAAGCAAGTTCTTC. The chain uses TRBV7-9 and TRBJ2-1, with 13 nucleotides matching TRBD2. This CDR3 comprises 15 residues. Germline loops: CDR1 SEHNR, CDR2 FQNEAQ (reference sequence). V gave up 3 bases and J gave up 14 bases; unmatched junction bases: 10. Full variable domain (outside the CDR3, taken from reference TRBV7-9 and TRBJ2-1): DTGVSQNPRHKITKRGQNVTFRCDPISEHNRLYWYRQTLGQGPEFLTYFQNEAQLEKSRLLSDRFSAERPKGSFSTLEIQRTEQGDSAMYLCASSLGGLAGRSKFFGPGTRLTVL.

The V and J genes are TRBV3-1 (or the pseudogene TRBV3-2) and TRBJ1-2, with 7 bases lining up with TRBD1. The germline CDR1 and CDR2 sequences are LGHDT and YNNKEL (reference sequence). Trimming removed 2 bases from V and 4 bases from J; junction bases left unmatched: 13. This CDR3 region has 17 residues. The CDR3: CASSQSVLQGQGYGYTF. The CDR3 DNA is TGTGCCAGCAGCCAATCAGTTTTACAGGGGCAGGGCTATGGCTACACCTTC.

V is TRBV7-3 and J is TRBJ2-2, with D tentatively TRBD2 (5 bases). V was pared by 3 bases and J by 6 bases, with 8 bases between. The CDR3 extends over 13 amino acids. From germline, CDR1 is SGHTA and CDR2 FQGTGA. CDR3 amino acids: CASSFTSPGELFF. The DNA of the CDR3 is TGTGCCAGCAGCTTCACTAGTCCCGGGGAGCTGTTTTTT. Together with reference TRBV7-3 and TRBJ2-2, the CDR3 gives the full variable domain: GAGVSQTPSNKVTEKGKYVELRCDPISGHTALYWYRQSLGQGPEFLIYFQGTGAADDSGLPNDRFFAVRPEGSVSTLKIQRTERGDSAVYLCASSFTSPGELFFGEGSRLTVL.

The rearrangement uses TRBV19 and TRBJ1-1; D possibly corresponds to TRBD1 (6 bases). Germline values: CDR1 LNHDA, CDR2 SQIVND (reference sequence). The CDR3 extends over 14 amino acids. With 6 bases removed from V and 3 bases from J, the gap between germline ends came to 14 bases. CDR3 loop: CASRLKGVYTEAFF. Here the CDR3 DNA reads TGTGCCAGTAGGCTTAAGGGGGTATACACTGAAGCTTTCTTT.

In nucleotides, the CDR3 is TGTGCCAGCAGCGCCCTCGGGCAGGGAGGGGATGAGCAGTTCTTC. Its translation: CASSALGQGGDEQFF. The V call is TRBV9, the J call TRBJ2-1; 7 bases agree with TRBD2. V lost 3 bases, J lost 8 bases, and 11 bases stayed unmatched. Germline V lookup: CDR1 SGDLS, CDR2 YYNGEE. This CDR3 is built from 15 residues.

The V gene is TRBV20-1, the J gene TRBJ1-2; D ambiguous. Germline V lookup: CDR1 DFQATT, CDR2 SNEGSKA (reference sequence). This CDR3 is 10 amino acids long. V lost 5 bases and J lost 8, with 9 bases in between. In DNA form, the CDR3 reads TGCAGTGCTCCCAACGGGGGCTACACCTTC. This codes for CSAPNGGYTF.

This CDR3 is CASSMGKNTEAFF. The DNA for the CDR3 is TGTGCCAGTAGTATGGGCAAGAACACTGAAGCTTTCTTT. The chain uses TRBV19 and TRBJ1-1; D gene uncertain. The CDR3 totals 13 residues. V lost 3 bases and J lost 1, with 6 bases in between. CDR1 and CDR2 from the germline V gene are LNHDA and SQIVND (reference sequence).

The CDR3 coding sequence is TGTGCCAGCAAACGGGCTCGGGGGGATCAGCCCCAGCATTTT. Residues: CASKRARGDQPQHF. This chain joins TRBV2 and TRBJ1-5, with D perhaps matching TRBD1 (5 bases). Germline V gene sequence: CDR1 SNHLY, CDR2 FYNNEI. V was cut by 7 bases and J by 5 bases, with 15 bases left in between. CDR3 length: 14 residues. The full variable domain, its missing parts supplied by reference TRBV2 and TRBJ1-5, is EPEVTQTPSHQVTQMGQEVILRCVPISNHLYFYWYRQILGQKVEFLVSFYNNEISEKSEIFDDQFSVERPDGSNFTLKIRSTKLEDSAMYFCASKRARGDQPQHFGDGTRLSIL.

This clone was counted a few times. CDR3: CASSPPGLSRAGEQFF. For the CDR3, the DNA is TGTGCCAGCAGCCCCCCGGGACTGAGCAGGGCAGGTGAGCAGTTCTTC. This chain joins TRBV5-6 and TRBJ2-1, with a weak D call TRBD2 (6 bases). This CDR3 region has 16 residues. CDR1 is SGHDT and CDR2 is YYEEEE in the germline V gene. V lost 4 bases to trimming and J lost 9 bases, with 23 bases between them. The entire variable domain, with the rest obtained from reference TRBV5-6 and TRBJ2-1, is as follows: DAGVTQSPTHLIKTRGQQVTLRCSPKSGHDTVSWYQQALGQGPQFIFQYYEEEERQRGNFPDRFSGHQFPNYSSELNVNALLLGDSALYLCASSPPGLSRAGEQFFGPGTRLTVL.

The chain uses TRBV5-1 and TRBJ1-1; no reliable D call. Germline V gene data show CDR1 as SGHRS and CDR2 as YFSETQ. Trimming cost V 2 bases and J 0 bases, with 11 bases left between them. The CDR3 has 15 residues. CDR3 in DNA: TGCGCCAGCAGCTTAACTAGGGCCATGAACACTGAAGCTTTCTTT. It yields the protein CASSLTRAMNTEAFF.

The rearrangement uses TRBV11-1 and TRBJ2-7, with 7 bases aligning to TRBD1. This CDR3 is 15 amino acids long. Trimming removed 6 bases from V and 5 bases from J; junction bases left unmatched: 13. Germline assignment: CDR1 SGHAT and CDR2 FQDESV (reference sequence). The CDR3 loop reads CASRPTQGREDEQYF. CDR3 bases: TGTGCCAGCAGACCTACACAGGGGAGAGAGGACGAGCAGTACTTC. The full variable domain, with the rest looked up from reference TRBV11-1 and TRBJ2-7, is EAEVAQSPRYKITEKSQAVAFWCDPISGHATLYWYRQILGQGPELLVQFQDESVVDDSQLPKDRFSAERLKGVDSTLKIQPAELGDSAMYLCASRPTQGREDEQYFGPGTRLTVT.

The chain carries TRBV27 and TRBJ2-7, with TRBD1 matching 10 bases. With 7 bases clipped from V and 2 bases from J, the junction kept 5 bases outside the gene matches. This CDR3 is 14 amino acids long. Germline V gene sequence: CDR1 MNHEY, CDR2 SMNVEV (reference sequence). CDR3 nucleotides: TGTGCCAGCACCCGGACAGGGGGTCCCTACGAGCAGTACTTC. Encoded protein: CASTRTGGPYEQYF.

The V gene is TRBV15, the J gene TRBJ1-2; 8 bases are a match to TRBD1. The germline gives CDR1 LNHNV, CDR2 YYDKDF (reference sequence). Trimming at V came to 1 base and at J to 4 bases, leaving 5 bases not matched to a gene. This CDR3 region has 15 residues. Here the CDR3 reads CATSRAAGGIYGYTF. The CDR3 bases are TGTGCCACCAGCAGAGCGGCAGGGGGCATCTATGGCTACACCTTC.

J is TRBJ2-1 and V is TRBV5-1; TRBD1 matches at 7 bases. Germline lookup yields CDR1 SGHRS and CDR2 YFSETQ. The ends lost 2 bases at V and 1 base at J; junction bases unmatched: 6. This CDR3 is 16 amino acids long. The CDR3 region has the DNA TGCGCCAGCAGCTTAACACAGGGGCCTTCCTACAATGAGCAGTTCTTC. Protein product: CASSLTQGPSYNEQFF.

The chain recombines TRBV7-9 with TRBJ2-1, with TRBD2 as a possible D gene (6 bases). The germline V gene encodes CDR1 SEHNR and CDR2 FQNEAQ (reference sequence). V was clipped by 5 bases and J by 0 bases, with 29 bases between them. The CDR3 totals 21 residues. The CDR3 nucleotides are TGTGCCAGCAGCACAACTAGGAGCGGGCTAGACCTCCGAGGCTCCTACAATGAGCAGTTCTTC. Translating it yields CASSTTRSGLDLRGSYNEQFF.

CDR3 loop: CASSGTDSGPPYNEQFF. CDR3 DNA sequence: TGTGCCAGCAGTGGAACCGATAGCGGGCCCCCATACAATGAGCAGTTCTTC. This sequence joins TRBV25-1 and TRBJ2-1; the match to TRBD2 covers 7 bases. J gave up 4 bases and V 4 bases, and 13 bases lay outside the gene matches. The CDR3 consists of 17 residues. CDR1 is MGHDK and CDR2 is SYGVNS in the germline V gene.